The TCR beta chain under discussion was sequenced for a study of cytomegalovirus exposure and HLA in healthy donors. Findings of the study overall: Researchers catalogued roughly 150 TCR beta chains as cytomegalovirus-associated.

In germline, CDR1 is MNHEY, CDR2 SVGAGI. Trimming at V came to 2 bases and at J to 13 bases, leaving 9 bases not matched to a gene. CDR3 size: 15 residues. PCR involved 60 Vbeta and 13 Jbeta primers. Profiled with immunoSEQ multiplex PCR; TCRdb holds only in-frame clones, not every one. The data contain tens of thousands of clones, approximately 80% of them singletons. This clone was seen just once. Its specificity is not known. Sequencing input: PBMCs. V is TRBV6-5 and J is TRBJ1-6; the match to TRBD1 covers 9 bases. This clonotype was obtained from a man between 18 and 29 years old in good health and CMV-seronegative. CDR3 region: CASSYTDRGNSPLHF. As DNA, the CDR3 is TGTGCCAGCAGTTACACAGACAGGGGGAACTCTCCCCTCCACTTT.